This T cell receptor beta chain came from a study of early T cells in non-severe SARS-CoV-2 infection. TCRdb reanalysed the 5' RACE reads using MiXCR and keeps one entry per CDR3 protein. The table shows about 81,000 distinct CDR3 sequences, with 13% to 15% occurring only once. Trimming left V 4 bases short and J 2 bases short, with 16 bases between. Looked up from germline, CDR1 is SGHTA and CDR2 is FQGNSA. This CDR3 is built from 16 residues. The chain recombines TRBV7-2 with TRBJ2-3; possibly TRBD1 or TRBD2 for D (7 bases each). The sequence came from an adult who was a healthcare worker with PCR-confirmed SARS-CoV-2 infection or an uninfected control (not recorded which). The sample was whole blood. DNA for the CDR3: TGTGCCAGCAGCTCCCGCAGGGGGGGCCCCACAGATACGCAGTATTTT. Its translation is CASSSRRGGPTDTQYF.